Presented here are 3 T cell receptor beta chains from one specimen sequenced in a study of brain T cells in children with intractable seizures. Assay: immunoSEQ multiplex PCR; the TCRdb copy retains only in-frame clones and omits some. Of about 340,000 clones listed, over 90% were seen once; the top ten hold 4.5% to 7%. Sample time point: blood from clinic visit 5 months post-surgery; TSC patient then seizure free. The sequenced sample was peripheral blood, obtained less than 6 months after surgery. The receptors were sampled from a boy in the first two years of life with tuberous sclerosis and intractable seizures.

The chain is built from TRBV9 and TRBJ2-7; the D is unclear. The length of the CDR3 is 15 residues. Trimming pared 0 bases from V and 4 bases from J, leaving 14 bases between. CDR1 and CDR2 (germline): SGDLS, YYNGEE. CDR3 residues: CASSVEGSQIYEQYF. In DNA, the CDR3 is TGTGCCAGCAGCGTAGAGGGCTCGCAAATATACGAGCAGTACTTC.

As to this clone: One end of the junction varies from germline; a read error may be responsible. This chain uses TRBV5-6 with TRBJ2-7, with a possible D match to TRBD1 (6 bases). Germline V gives CDR1 SGHDT, CDR2 YYEEEE. The CDR3 runs 15 residues. The CDR3 DNA follows: TGTGCCAGCAGTTTGGGCGACAGGATCTCCTACGAGCAGTACTTC. The encoded protein is CASSLGDRISYEQYF.

This rearrangement joins TRBV29-1 to TRBJ2-1; possibly TRBD2 for D (5 bases). The CDR3 extends over 15 amino acids. Germline V gene sequence: CDR1 SQVTM, CDR2 ANQGSEA. V lost 1 base and J 2 bases, leaving 12 bases between the germline ends. The CDR3 sequence is CSVEGLAKAYNEQFF. DNA of the CDR3: TGCAGCGTTGAAGGCCTAGCTAAGGCCTACAATGAGCAGTTCTTC.